Following are 2 T cell receptor beta chains from one sample sequenced in a study of T cell changes during pregnancy in multiple sclerosis. Profiling relied on immunoSEQ multiplex PCR, and the TCRdb table lists in-frame clones only, not all of them. The table records roughly 30,000 clones, around nine tenths of them present only once. Sequencing was performed on CD8+ T cells from peripheral blood mononuclear cells, taken in the first trimester of pregnancy. All receptors come from a female donor with multiple sclerosis, enrolled in a pregnancy study.

The gene calls are TRBV10-1 and TRBJ2-3; TRBD1 might be the D (6 bases). CDR1 and CDR2 (germline): WNHNN, SYGVQD (reference sequence). With 5 bases removed from V and 5 bases from J, the gap between germline ends came to 20 bases. There are 16 residues in the CDR3. CDR3 loop: CASSIRGSYREDTQYF. The CDR3 DNA is TGCGCCAGCAGTATTAGGGGGAGCTATCGGGAAGATACGCAGTATTTT.

The chain has TRBV27 and TRBJ2-5, with no clear D. V lost 1 base and J lost 2, with 11 bases in between. The length of the CDR3 is 15 residues. Germline V CDR1 and CDR2: MNHEY, SMNVEV (reference sequence). The CDR3, as DNA: TGTGCCAGCAGTTTATATCGACAACCTCAAGAGACCCAGTACTTC. This encodes CASSLYRQPQETQYF.